This paragraph covers one T cell receptor (beta chain) sequence. The sample holds a few counts of this clonotype. Which antigen it targets is not known. No qualities accompany the bases; no much larger clone lies one base away. This record belongs to a study of blood T cells in healthy people across ages (dated by TCRdb to the mid-2010s). At the level of the whole study: In model experiments, roughly one uniquely barcoded TCR beta cDNA molecule per two T cells was captured by template switching. Using deep sequencing normalized with unique cDNA molecular identifiers, the study measured how TCR beta repertoire diversity changes with age. The donors were divided into four age groups: young (average approximately 17 years), middle-aged (approximately 39), aged (about 60) and long-lived (roughly 88). To avoid experimental bias, donors of different ages were spread randomly across the sequencing lanes. Using the same blood draw, the study looked at two additional independent replicas of 1 million unique cDNA reads for two donors, one aged 18 to 30 and the other aged 80 or older. Findings and caveats that apply to the study as a whole: The percentage of naive T cells measured by flow cytometry correlated strongly with observed TCR beta diversity. Estimates of total diversity from one million sequenced T cells were regarded as lower bounds and underestimates. Donor CMV infection status was unknown, potentially confounding age-related changes in expanded clonotypes. Observed TCR beta diversity per million T cells fell roughly linearly with age, and a significant reduction was already apparent by age about 36. Compared with the aged group, the long-lived group had more naive CD4+ T cells, fewer expanded clones and increased TCR diversity, a pattern suggesting age selection. Because profiling used bulk unsorted PBMCs, naive and antigen-experienced compartments could not be compared conclusively.

Inclusive of the bounding cysteine and phenylalanine, the CDR3 is 15 residues long. The read is trimmed to its CDR3 DNA, 45 bases read in frame from base 1. The germline V gene (reference sequence) provides CDR1 DFQATT and CDR2 SNEGSKA. Between the V and J ends, shortened by 7 bases and 1 base respectively, the junction contains 18 bases. Library prep was done by 5' RACE. TCRdb lists the instrument as Illumina HiSeq 2500. A second roughly 6 to 12 cycle PCR used a sample-barcoded 5' primer and a J-beta primer mix. Each TCR beta cDNA molecule received a unique molecular identifier from a template-switch 5' adaptor carrying 12 random nucleotides. At least 3 million CDR3-containing paired-end reads were obtained from each sample. The Mint cDNA synthesis kit, primed by a TRBC-specific oligonucleotide, was used to synthesize first-strand cDNA from all RNA. All cDNA was treated with uracil-DNA glycosylase and then went through a first 18-cycle PCR with the universal primers M1SS and BC2_uni_R. Per the authors' processing: Each sample was normalized by randomly selecting 1 million high-quality reads, each carrying a distinct molecular identifier. Reads with shared molecular identifiers were discarded instead of being binned into consensus sequences. MiTCR, set to a Q25 quality threshold and the strictest error-elimination algorithm, was used for CDR3 identification, clonotype clustering and error correction. A nonparametric unseen species model with Euler transformation was used to estimate lower-bound total TCR beta diversity. Through fastp at Q25 and MiXCR, TCRdb rebuilt clones from the public reads, retaining in-frame beta chains. Duplicate CDR3 protein sequences are folded into a single record with the most common DNA and genes. The V and J calls were not made by the authors but by TCRdb's processing. Here the sample has 1.5 million to 2 million distinct CDR3 sequences; approximately 32% occur a single time. The leading ten clones occupy about 11% of the sample.

The roughly 42 donors, aged about 6 to 95 years, were systemically healthy Caucasian individuals from Russia. Each donor gave around 9.8 milliliters of peripheral blood, collected into EDTA-treated Vacutainer tubes. Ficoll-Paque density-gradient centrifugation was used to isolate PBMCs, with at least 6.5 million per sample. Total RNA, at least 5 micrograms per sample, was extracted from PBMCs with Trizol reagent. Naive CD45RAhigh/CD27high T cell percentages were measured by flow cytometry on a PBMC aliquot from every donor. This TCR derives from a woman aged 25-40 years in good health. The chain employs TRBV20-1 and TRBJ2-3; no D gene call is confident. Sequencing used blood. The CDR3 protein sequence reads: CSGPAARIGTDTQYF. The bases are TGCAGTGGCCCAGCCGCTCGGATTGGCACAGATACGCAGTATTTT.